This TCR beta chain was sequenced for a study of blood T cells in healthy people across ages. In the study overall: Template switching retrieved approximately one barcoded beta molecule for each two T cells.

With a J-beta primer mix and a sample-barcoded 5' primer, a second PCR ran about 6 to 11 cycles. MiXCR, applied by TCRdb to the 5' RACE reads, yields one record per CDR3 protein. The data hold some 1.5 million distinct CDR3 sequences, with approximately 43% observed a single time. General study points: Long-lived donors exceeded aged donors in naive CD4+ cells and diversity.

Comments on this clonotype: Antigen specificity is unknown.

The CDR3 is 16 amino acids. Germline CDR1 reads SNHLY; CDR2 reads FYNNEI. V lost 8 bases to trimming and J lost 1 base, with 20 bases between them. Every participating donor contributed roughly 10 milliliters of peripheral blood through a draw. The rearrangement joins TRBV2 to TRBJ1-2, with D possibly TRBD1 on 6 matching bases. Sequencing was done on a sample of blood. The TCR originated in a woman aged 18-29 years in good health. The CDR3 spells CASQGTQGLHNYGYTF. Here the CDR3 DNA reads TGTGCCAGCCAGGGGACCCAGGGGCTCCATAACTATGGCTACACCTTC.